Here is one T cell receptor (beta chain) with its context. PCR primers comprised 60 Vbeta and 13 Jbeta primers. Sequencing used immunoSEQ multiplex PCR; TCRdb keeps in-frame clones, though not all of them. Of approximately 93,000 clones listed, about 78% were seen once; the top ten hold about 3.3%. This record belongs to a study of cytomegalovirus exposure and HLA in healthy donors. The CDR3 runs 14 residues. J lost 7 bases, V lost 1 base, and 5 bases had no gene match. Germline V gives CDR1 MNHEY, CDR2 SMNVEV (reference sequence). The chain uses TRBV27 and TRBJ1-2, with 8 bases lining up with TRBD1. Sequencing input: PBMCs. The origin of this receptor is a woman in her thirties or forties in good health and CMV-seronegative. The CDR3 here is CASSLFQGARGYTF. The CDR3 DNA reads TGTGCCAGCAGTTTATTCCAGGGGGCGCGTGGCTACACCTTC.